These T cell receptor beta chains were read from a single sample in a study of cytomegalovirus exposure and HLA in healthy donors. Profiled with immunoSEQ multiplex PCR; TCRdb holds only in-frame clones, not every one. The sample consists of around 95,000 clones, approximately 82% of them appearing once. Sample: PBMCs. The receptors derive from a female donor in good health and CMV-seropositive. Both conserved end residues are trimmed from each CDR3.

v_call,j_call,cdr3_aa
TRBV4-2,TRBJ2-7,ASSPAGTSESYEQY
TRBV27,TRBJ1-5,ASSLSRGNQPQH
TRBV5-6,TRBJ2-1,ASSTRTSGRPYNEQF
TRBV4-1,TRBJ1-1,ASSKTTGQVNTEAF
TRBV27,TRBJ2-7,ASSLSPVLAGEIHEQY
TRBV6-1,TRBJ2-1,ASSAPSGGYNEQF
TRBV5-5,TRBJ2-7,ASSLWDSPAYEQY
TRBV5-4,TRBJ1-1,ASSYKGQRYTGAF
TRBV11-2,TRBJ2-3,ASSLTLGQSTDTQY
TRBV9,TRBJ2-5,ASSVSAGLSQETQY
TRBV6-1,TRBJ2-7,ATHTGFIEQY
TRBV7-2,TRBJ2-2,ASSLVQRGTGELF
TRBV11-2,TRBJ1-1,SSSPRGVWNTEAF
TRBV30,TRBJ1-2,AWSGQGGNYGYT
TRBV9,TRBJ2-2,ASSGGLAGRPGNTGELF
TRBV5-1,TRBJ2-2,ASSLARTVNTGELF
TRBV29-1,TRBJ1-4,SVEDWWGRGFATNEKLF
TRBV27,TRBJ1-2,ASRPGQGRFGYT
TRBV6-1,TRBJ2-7,ASSEAPTGWSSYEQY
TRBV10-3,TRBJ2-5,AISDRTAGETQY
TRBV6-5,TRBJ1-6,ASSKGTEDSPLP
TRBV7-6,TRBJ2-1,ASSLGRWPSGRNEQF
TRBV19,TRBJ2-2,ASSIGGGFFRGELF
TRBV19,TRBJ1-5,ASSMVGGASNQPQH
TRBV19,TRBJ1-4,ASDRGATNERLF
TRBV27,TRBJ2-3,ASSSFGLAGGGGTDTQY
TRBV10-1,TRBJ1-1,ASRGKGANTEAF
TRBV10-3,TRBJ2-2,AISEAQGPTGELF
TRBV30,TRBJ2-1,AWSVSSGRKVEQF
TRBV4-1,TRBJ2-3,ASSLFEGADTQY
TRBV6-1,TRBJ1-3,ASSGTGAGNTIY
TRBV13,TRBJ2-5,ASRLGGALETQY
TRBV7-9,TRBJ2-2,ASSLFSTGNTGELF
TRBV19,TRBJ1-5,ASSRDRQIYSNQPQH
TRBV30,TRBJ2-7,AWSVGGYEQY
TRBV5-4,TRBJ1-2,ASSFHWGQNYGYT
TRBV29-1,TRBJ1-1,SVGGSGEAGNTEAF
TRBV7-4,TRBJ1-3,ASSPPPGQDNLSGNTIY
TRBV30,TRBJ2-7,AWTPQTGHRETGKPYEQY
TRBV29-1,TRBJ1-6,SVRTEYNSPLH
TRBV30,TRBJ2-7,AWSVVGADEQY
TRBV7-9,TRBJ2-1,ASSLSSADEQF
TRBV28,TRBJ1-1,ASSPYTSTGPTEAF
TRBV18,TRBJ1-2,ASSSRTDSNYGYT
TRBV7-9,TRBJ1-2,ASSAGQGTMEGYT
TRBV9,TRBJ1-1,ASSVEMNTEAF
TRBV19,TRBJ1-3,ASTPLGVTLQHRGNTIY
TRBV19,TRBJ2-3,ATAGNLADTQY
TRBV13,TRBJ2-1,ASSLRTSGITYNEQF
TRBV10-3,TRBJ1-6,AISESAGNSPLH
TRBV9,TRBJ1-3,ASSEAQQGSSGNTIY
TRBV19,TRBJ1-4,ASSIGQAGNEKLF
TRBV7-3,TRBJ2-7,ASSSRSPPNRDRVFCEQY
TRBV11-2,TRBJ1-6,ASSTTTGTGSPLH